A single sample is the source of the 30 T cell receptor beta chains below, sequenced in a study of post-analysis software for immune sequencing data. Findings and caveats of the study: A few TRBV segments occurring more often in patients than controls included TRBV5-6, TRBV5-1 and TRBV20-1.

The library was made from cDNA and included unique molecular identifiers. MiXCR, applied by TCRdb to the PCR reads, yields one record per CDR3 protein. This sample has 650,000 to 850,000 distinct CDR3 sequences, with roughly 50% found just once. No antigens are known for them. Sequencing was performed on blood. The receptor set was obtained from a girl between 10 and 17 years old with multiple sclerosis.

The chain couples TRBV7-7 to TRBJ1-2; TRBD1 is a possible D gene (6 bases). Germline loops: CDR1 SSHAT, CDR2 FNYEAQ (reference sequence). V gave up 0 bases and J gave up 0 bases, with 23 bases separating them. CDR3 size: 20 residues. CDR3 nucleotides: TGTGCCAGCAGCTTAGCACCTATGCGGGCAGGGGCGGAAGCTAACTATGGCTACACCTTC. This gives the protein CASSLAPMRAGAEANYGYTF.

This clonotype has just a few counts. CDR3 bases: TGCAGTGCTAGACGGACTAGCGGCTCCTACGAGCAGTACTTC. Its protein is CSARRTSGSYEQYF. The rearrangement joins TRBV20-1 to TRBJ2-7; 10 positions match TRBD2. Germline CDR1 DFQATT, CDR2 SNEGSKA (reference sequence). This CDR3 is built from 14 residues. V shed 2 bases, J shed 0 bases, and the junction held 1 base outside the gene matches.

The J gene is TRBJ1-5, the V gene TRBV3-1; 9 bases align to TRBD1. CDR1 is LGHDT and CDR2 is YNNKEL in the germline V gene (reference sequence). V dropped 5 bases and J dropped 4; count of bases not matched to a gene: 6. The CDR3 sequence is 15 residues long. The CDR3: CASSETGGRNQPQHF. The CDR3 DNA sequence: TGTGCCAGCAGCGAAACAGGGGGCCGGAATCAGCCCCAGCATTTT. Full variable domain (outside the CDR3, taken from reference TRBV3-1 and TRBJ1-5): DTAVSQTPKYLVTQMGNDKSIKCEQNLGHDTMYWYKQDSKKFLKIMFSYNNKELIINETVPNRFSPKSPDKAHLNLHINSLELGDSAVYFCASSETGGRNQPQHFGDGTRLSIL.

Only a few counts were recorded for this clonotype. The CDR3 DNA follows: TGTGCCAGCAGTTTAATGGGGACCACTGAAGCTTTCTTT. This sequence encodes CASSLMGTTEAFF. The chain links TRBV12-3 or TRBV12-4 to TRBJ1-1; D possibly corresponds to TRBD1 (5 bases). The CDR3 is 13 residues long. V was pared by 2 bases and J by 4 bases, with 8 bases between.

V and J are TRBV14 and TRBJ2-4; 12 bases fit TRBD2. The J call may not be correct, given that the DNA end is closer to TRBJ2-7. Germline V gives CDR1 SGHDN, CDR2 FVKESK. This CDR3 is built from 17 residues. CDR3 nucleotide sequence: TGTGCCAGCAGCCAAGATCCCTCTAGCGGGAGGGCTCACGAGCAGTACTTC. Amino acid sequence: CASSQDPSSGRAHEQYF.

The V call is TRBV10-3, the J call TRBJ2-1; D gene unclear. Deletions cut 6 bases from V and 3 bases from J, with 9 bases between. The CDR3 has 13 residues. Germline assignment: CDR1 ENHRY and CDR2 SYGVKD. CDR3: CAIRDQVYNEQFF. For the CDR3, the DNA is TGTGCCATCAGGGACCAGGTCTACAATGAGCAGTTCTTC.

The J gene is TRBJ1-2, the V gene TRBV20-1, with TRBD1 identical over 7 bases. The germline V gene has CDR1 DFQATT and CDR2 SNEGSKA (reference sequence). The length of the CDR3 is 13 residues. After removal of 1 base from V and 6 bases from J, the junction contained 5 bases not matched to a gene. The CDR3 nucleotides are TGCAGTGCTAGAGCCGAGACAGGGAATGGCTACACCTTC. Translation gives CSARAETGNGYTF.

This clonotype was observed a few times. The DNA of the CDR3 is TGCAGTGCACTGGGACTAGCGGATTACGAGCAGTACTTC. Its translation is CSALGLADYEQYF. The chain carries TRBV20-1 and TRBJ2-7, with 11 bases matching TRBD2. CDR3 size: 13 residues. The junction had 5 bases not matched to a gene; V was cut back by 6 bases and J by 4 bases. Looked up from germline, CDR1 is DFQATT and CDR2 is SNEGSKA (reference sequence).

The rearrangement uses TRBV6-6 and TRBJ2-1, with D tentatively TRBD1 (7 bases). The germline V gene encodes CDR1 MNHNY and CDR2 SVGAGI (reference sequence). This CDR3 comprises 14 residues. The germline V and J ends were trimmed by 7 bases and 8 bases, with 18 bases remaining between them. In DNA form, the CDR3 reads TGTGCCAGCAATCGGGACCCCAGGGGGGATGAGCAGTTCTTC. As protein: CASNRDPRGDEQFF.

The chain couples TRBV12-3 or TRBV12-4 to TRBJ2-1; 10 bases align to TRBD1. The CDR3 runs to 16 residues. With 6 bases clipped from V and 7 bases from J, the junction kept 12 bases outside the gene matches. The CDR3 coding sequence is TGTGCCAGCAGCCCCTCTAGCCGGGACAGGGGAAATGAGCAGTTCTTC. It encodes CASSPSSRDRGNEQFF.

As concerns this clonotype: One end of the junction fails to match germline, which may point to a read error. This chain connects TRBV20-1 to TRBJ2-7; D perhaps matches TRBD1 (5 bases). Germline loops: CDR1 DFQATT, CDR2 SNEGSKA (reference sequence). The CDR3 is 14 residues long. The CDR3 here is CSASGAKSSYEQYF. CDR3 DNA: TGCAGTGCTAGTGGGGCCAAAAGCTCCTACGAGCAGTACTTT.

V gene TRBV20-1 combines with J gene TRBJ1-2; D gene uncertain. V gave up 3 bases and J gave up 4 bases, with 12 bases separating them. The CDR3 runs 13 residues. CDR1 is DFQATT and CDR2 is SNEGSKA in the germline V gene (reference sequence). As DNA, the CDR3 is TGCAGTGCTAGGCTCTCCGGTCGCTATGGCTACACCTTC. Its protein is CSARLSGRYGYTF.

This clonotype occurred a few times. The chain combines TRBV5-1 with TRBJ2-7, with D unclear. This CDR3 spans 12 amino acids. Trimming took 0 bases from V and 5 from J, leaving 6 bases between them. Per the germline V gene, CDR1 is SGHRS and CDR2 is YFSETQ. Written as DNA, the CDR3 is TGCGCCAGCAGCTTGGGGTACGACGAGCAGTACTTC. As protein: CASSLGYDEQYF.

The rearrangement uses TRBV6-5 and TRBJ2-7, with D maybe TRBD2 (5 bases). Germline values: CDR1 MNHEY, CDR2 SVGAGI. The CDR3 contains 14 residues. V shed 0 bases and J shed 5 bases, with 11 bases lying between them. The CDR3: CASSYSRLADEQYF. The CDR3, as DNA: TGTGCCAGCAGTTACTCGAGGCTAGCAGACGAGCAGTACTTC.

CDR3 nucleotides: TGTGCCAGCAGCCCGCGAGGGCAGGGCGCAAACTATGGCTACACCTTC. Protein product: CASSPRGQGANYGYTF. The chain links TRBV7-8 to TRBJ1-2, with D perhaps TRBD1 (5 bases). Germline V gene lookup returns CDR1 SGHVS and CDR2 FQNEAQ. Trimming stripped 5 bases from V and 2 bases from J, with 18 bases between. The CDR3 spans 16 residues.

The chain employs TRBV6-6 and TRBJ2-3; 8 nucleotides line up with TRBD2. The CDR3 covers 15 residues. Germline V gene lookup returns CDR1 MNHNY and CDR2 SVGAGI (reference sequence). V trimming: 5 bases; J trimming: 13 bases; junction bases outside the gene matches: 17. CDR3 region: CASSHVVGLTSVKYF. CDR3 nucleotides: TGTGCCAGCAGTCACGTGGTAGGATTGACTAGCGTAAAGTATTTT.

This rearrangement joins TRBV6-5 to TRBJ2-1; 12 nucleotides align to TRBD2. V gave up 6 bases and J gave up 6 bases; unmatched junction bases: 6. Germline CDR1 reads MNHEY; CDR2 reads SVGAGI. The CDR3 has 15 amino acids. This chain's CDR3 is CASRRGTSGFNEQFF. CDR3 coding DNA: TGTGCCAGCAGACGCGGGACTAGCGGGTTCAATGAGCAGTTCTTC.

This chain connects TRBV20-1 to TRBJ2-7, with TRBD1 identical over 12 bases. The CDR3 runs to 17 residues. The ends lost 3 bases at V and 2 bases at J; junction bases unmatched: 11. CDR1 and CDR2 (germline): DFQATT, SNEGSKA (reference sequence). CDR3 bases: TGCAGTGCTAGCGTCGGTCCGGGACAGGGGGCCCCCTACGAGCAGTACTTC. This translates into CSASVGPGQGAPYEQYF.

This clonotype has only a few counts. This rearrangement joins TRBV29-1 to TRBJ2-3; 12 nucleotides line up with TRBD2. J lost 2 bases, V lost 6 bases, and 6 bases had no gene match. Germline V gene lookup returns CDR1 SQVTM and CDR2 ANQGSEA. The CDR3 totals 15 residues. In DNA form, the CDR3 reads TGCAGCGTGGACGGACTAGCGGGGATCACAGATACGCAGTATTTT. Its protein is CSVDGLAGITDTQYF.

The V call is TRBV6-2 or TRBV6-3, the J call TRBJ2-4; 7 bases are a match to TRBD1. The DNA end is more similar to TRBJ2-7, so the J call may be wrong. This CDR3 has 14 amino acids. Germline CDR1 MNHEY, CDR2 SVGEGT. The CDR3: CASNRAGGTGEQYF. The CDR3 bases are TGTGCCAGCAATCGAGCAGGGGGAACGGGCGAGCAGTACTTC.

This clonotype appeared many times. The chain couples TRBV3-1 to TRBJ2-7; TRBD2 might be the D (5 bases). CDR1 and CDR2 (germline): LGHDT, YNNKEL (reference sequence). V was shortened by 8 bases and J by 3 bases, with 11 bases between the two germline ends. The CDR3 is made up of 12 amino acids. The DNA of the CDR3 is TGTGCCAGCTCACGCACTAGCTACGAGCAGTACTTC. This sequence encodes CASSRTSYEQYF.

This rearrangement joins TRBV7-2 to TRBJ2-7; 8 bases match TRBD2. The CDR3 sequence is 16 residues long. Trimming cost V 4 bases and J 7 bases; bases outside gene matches: 15. Germline V lookup: CDR1 SGHTA, CDR2 FQGNSA. For the CDR3, the DNA is TGTGCCAGCAGCTCCACGGCGGGAGGTAGTCTCGGAGAGCAGTACTTC. Protein: CASSSTAGGSLGEQYF.

J is TRBJ1-1 and V is TRBV7-3; D remains ambiguous. V was cut by 1 base and J by 1 base, with 10 bases left in between. This CDR3 comprises 15 residues. The germline CDR1 and CDR2 sequences are SGHTA and FQGTGA. The CDR3, as DNA: TGTGCCAGCAGCTTAAGGCCAGACCAGAACACTGAAGCTTTCTTT. It yields the protein CASSLRPDQNTEAFF.

This chain joins TRBV20-1 and TRBJ2-5; 13 bases match TRBD2. The better agreement between TRBJ2-7 and the DNA end casts doubt on the J call. The CDR3 spans 17 residues. In germline, CDR1 is DFQATT, CDR2 SNEGSKA (reference sequence). The CDR3: CSATPAGTSGEAYEQYF. The CDR3, as DNA: TGCAGTGCTACCCCTGCTGGGACTAGCGGGGAAGCCTACGAGCAGTACTTC.

This chain links TRBV7-8 with TRBJ1-1, with 7 bases aligning to TRBD1. The CDR3 is 13 residues long. Germline trimming cut 6 bases from V and 4 bases from J; bases unmatched to any gene: 5. Germline V gene lookup returns CDR1 SGHVS and CDR2 FQNEAQ. For the CDR3, the DNA is TGTGCCAGCAGGGGACAGCCGCGCACTGAAGCTTTCTTT. It is translated as CASRGQPRTEAFF.

This chain uses TRBV20-1 with TRBJ2-1; 9 bases map to TRBD2. TRBJ2-7 explains the end of the DNA better; the J call may be wrong. The V gene's germline CDR1 is DFQATT and CDR2 SNEGSKA (reference sequence). The CDR3 sequence is 15 residues long. CDR3 loop: CSAGDSGRTYNEQYF. In nucleotides, the CDR3 is TGCAGTGCAGGAGATAGCGGGAGAACCTACAATGAGCAGTACTTC.

In its sample, this clonotype was seen a few times. The V gene is TRBV29-1, the J gene TRBJ2-5, with no clear D. The CDR3 totals 13 residues. The germline V gene encodes CDR1 SQVTM and CDR2 ANQGSEA. V was trimmed by 0 bases and J by 2 bases, leaving 7 bases between them. For the CDR3, the DNA is TGCAGCGTTGAAGATTGGCTTCAAGAGACCCAGTACTTC. Translated: CSVEDWLQETQYF.

The chain links TRBV29-1 to TRBJ1-2, with D possibly matching TRBD1 (5 bases). This CDR3 is built from 12 residues. Germline lookup yields CDR1 SQVTM and CDR2 ANQGSEA. V was cut by 3 bases and J by 8 bases, with 13 bases left in between. CDR3 in amino acids: CSVDRQGLGYTF. The CDR3, as DNA: TGCAGCGTTGATCGGCAGGGTTTAGGCTACACCTTC.

The J gene is TRBJ2-7, the V gene TRBV20-1; 8 bases are a match to TRBD2. With 3 bases clipped from V and 2 bases from J, the junction kept 9 bases outside the gene matches. Germline V CDR1 and CDR2: DFQATT, SNEGSKA (reference sequence). The CDR3 consists of 15 residues. CDR3: CSASDPGLGPYEQYF. CDR3 DNA sequence: TGCAGTGCTAGCGATCCGGGACTAGGGCCCTACGAGCAGTACTTC.

This chain links TRBV10-3 with TRBJ2-7, with D unresolved. V was trimmed by 10 bases and J by 3 bases, leaving 16 bases between them. Germline lookup yields CDR1 ENHRY and CDR2 SYGVKD. CDR3 length equals 13 residues. The CDR3 loop reads CATKFAVDYEQYF. The CDR3 bases are TGTGCCACCAAGTTTGCGGTGGACTACGAGCAGTACTTC.